Below, 6 T cell receptor beta chains from the same sample are listed, as sequenced in a study of cytomegalovirus exposure and HLA in healthy donors. The study ran its PCR with 60 Vbeta and 13 Jbeta primers. Repertoires were generated with immunoSEQ multiplex PCR, while TCRdb's copy carries only in-frame clones and drops some. Among 130,000 to 150,000 clones listed, approximately 79% were seen once. Source material: PBMCs. The receptors come from a man between 18 and 29 years old in good health and CMV-seropositive.

This clone was counted between two and nine times. This chain connects TRBV25-1 to TRBJ2-7; tentative D call: TRBD2 (5 bases). The CDR3 extends over 14 amino acids. Trimming removed 8 bases at V and 3 bases at J, with 17 bases between. The germline V gene has CDR1 MGHDK and CDR2 SYGVNS. CDR3 residues: CASRIRLDYYEQYF. CDR3 coding DNA: TGTGCCAGCCGCATCCGCCTCGACTACTACGAGCAGTACTTC.

The chain joins TRBV6-6 to TRBJ2-3, with D possibly being TRBD2 (6 bases). V shed 2 bases and J shed 5 bases, with 14 bases lying between them. This CDR3 has 15 amino acids. Germline lookup yields CDR1 MNHNY and CDR2 SVGAGI (reference sequence). The CDR3 nucleotides read TGTGCCAGCAGTTACCGGGGCGGGACGGTAGATACGCAGTATTTT. It yields the protein CASSYRGGTVDTQYF.

The chain has TRBV2 and TRBJ1-3, with D uncertain. The CDR3 has 16 residues. V was shortened by 3 bases and J by 0 bases, with 12 bases between the two germline ends. Germline assignment: CDR1 SNHLY and CDR2 FYNNEI. The CDR3 loop reads CASSDELRDSGNTIYF. As DNA, the CDR3 is TGTGCCAGCAGTGATGAGCTCCGGGACTCTGGAAACACCATATATTTT.

In DNA, the CDR3 is TGTGCCACAACCTCCGGACTAGCGGGAGCCTGGGAGCTGTTTTTT. Protein product: CATTSGLAGAWELFF. This chain joins TRBV6-5 and TRBJ2-2; 13 nucleotides agree with TRBD2. Germline V gene lookup returns CDR1 MNHEY and CDR2 SVGAGI. The CDR3 loop spans 15 amino acids. V gave up 10 bases and J gave up 9 bases; unmatched junction bases: 11.

The V gene is TRBV6-1, the J gene TRBJ2-5, with D unresolved. The J call may not be correct, given that the DNA end is closer to TRBJ2-7. The length of the CDR3 is 10 residues. Germline CDR1 is MNHNS and CDR2 is SASEGT. The CDR3 DNA is TGTGCCAGCAGCCTTAACGAGCAGTACTTC. Protein: CASSLNEQYF.

The CDR3 reads CASSRQGSSYNSPLHF. In DNA, the CDR3 is TGTGCCAGCTCACGACAGGGGAGCTCCTATAATTCACCCCTCCACTTT. V usage is TRBV18 and J usage is TRBJ1-6, with 8 bases that match TRBD1. There are 16 residues in the CDR3. Germline CDR1 and CDR2: KGHSH and LQKENI. V gave up 4 bases and J gave up 0 bases; unmatched junction bases: 2.